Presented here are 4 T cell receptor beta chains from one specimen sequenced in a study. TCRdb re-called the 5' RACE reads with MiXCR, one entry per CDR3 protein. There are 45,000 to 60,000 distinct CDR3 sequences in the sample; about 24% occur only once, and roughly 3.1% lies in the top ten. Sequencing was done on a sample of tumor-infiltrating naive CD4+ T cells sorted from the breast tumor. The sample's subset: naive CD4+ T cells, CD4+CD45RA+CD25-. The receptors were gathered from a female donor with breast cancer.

CDR3 region: CSVGGGYNEQFF. CDR3 bases: TGCAGCGTTGGAGGCGGCTACAATGAGCAGTTCTTC. The gene calls are TRBV29-1 and TRBJ2-1, with D unclear. The germline V and J ends were trimmed by 4 bases and 3 bases, with 7 bases remaining between them. Germline V gene data show CDR1 as SQVTM and CDR2 as ANQGSEA. The CDR3 has 12 amino acids.

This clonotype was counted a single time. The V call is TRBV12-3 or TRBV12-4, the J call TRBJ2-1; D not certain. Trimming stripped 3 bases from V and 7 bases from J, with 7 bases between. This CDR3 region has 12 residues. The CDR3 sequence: CASSFLPNEQFF. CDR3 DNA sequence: TGTGCCAGCAGTTTTCTCCCGAATGAGCAGTTCTTC.

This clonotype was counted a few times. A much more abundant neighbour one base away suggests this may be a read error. CDR3 nucleotides: TGCAGCGTTGAAGATTCAGGCGGGAGGAACACCGGGGAGCTGTGTTTT. It specifies CSVEDSGGRNTGELCF. This rearrangement joins TRBV29-1 to TRBJ2-2, with 8 bases identical to TRBD2. The CDR3 sequence is 16 residues long. The germline V gene has CDR1 SQVTM and CDR2 ANQGSEA.

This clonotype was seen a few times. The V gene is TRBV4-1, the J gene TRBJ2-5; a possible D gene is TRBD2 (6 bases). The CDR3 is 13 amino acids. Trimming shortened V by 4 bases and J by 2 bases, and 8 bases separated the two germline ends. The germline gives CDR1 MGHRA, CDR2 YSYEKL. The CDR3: CASSRLVQETQYF. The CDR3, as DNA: TGCGCCAGCAGCCGACTAGTTCAAGAGACCCAGTACTTC.